The rows below give T cell receptor beta chains drawn from one sample of a study of control samples from healthy donors and cancer patients. The data were produced by immunoSEQ multiplex PCR, yet TCRdb's version contains in-frame clones alone and is incomplete. The table lists tens of thousands of clones, 88% of them singletons, with 14% in the top ten. The sample consisted of blood. The receptors were sampled from a woman in her 70s in good health. Each CDR3 is given with its conserved first and last residue. The order of the fields is J gene, clone size, V gene, D gene, CDR3 DNA, CDR3 protein. D genes are given only for firm matches. Expanded clones are given a class, and other clones once, few, many or no size at all.

J gene: TRBJ2-2; clone size: NA; V gene: TRBV7-2; D gene: NA; CDR3 DNA: TGTGCCAGCAGCTTAGAAATCGGGGAGCTGTTTTTT; CDR3 protein: CASSLEIGELFF
J gene: TRBJ1-5; clone size: few; V gene: TRBV12-3/TRBV12-4; D gene: NA; CDR3 DNA: TGTGCCAGCAGCAGTTCGACCGGTCCGCCCCAGCATTTT; CDR3 protein: CASSSSTGPPQHF
J gene: TRBJ2-1; clone size: few; V gene: TRBV6-5; D gene: TRBD2; CDR3 DNA: TGTGCCAGCAGTTACCAGCGGGGTTTAAATGAGCAGTTCTTC; CDR3 protein: CASSYQRGLNEQFF
J gene: TRBJ2-6; clone size: NA; V gene: TRBV3-1/TRBV3-2; D gene: TRBD1; CDR3 DNA: TGTGCCAGCGCCGGGACAGGGGCTGGGGCCAACGTCCTGACTTTC; CDR3 protein: CASAGTGAGANVLTF
J gene: TRBJ1-2; clone size: NA; V gene: TRBV6-1; D gene: NA; CDR3 DNA: TGTGCCAGCAGTGAAGCGCTTCTAAACGGCTACACCTTC; CDR3 protein: CASSEALLNGYTF
J gene: TRBJ2-7; clone size: NA; V gene: TRBV11-2; D gene: TRBD1; CDR3 DNA: TGTGCCAGTTCGGGACAGGGAATCAGCGAGCAGTACTTC; CDR3 protein: CASSGQGISEQYF
J gene: TRBJ1-6; clone size: NA; V gene: TRBV6-5; D gene: NA; CDR3 DNA: TGTGCCAGCAGTTACTCCCGTAATTCACCCCTCCACTTT; CDR3 protein: CASSYSRNSPLHF
J gene: TRBJ2-2; clone size: once; V gene: TRBV6-5; D gene: NA; CDR3 DNA: TGTGCCAGCAGTTACATCGGGGAGCTGTTTTTT; CDR3 protein: CASSYIGELFF
J gene: TRBJ2-1; clone size: NA; V gene: TRBV5-6; D gene: NA; CDR3 DNA: TGTGCCAGCAGCTTGTCCTACAATGAGCAGTTCTTC; CDR3 protein: CASSLSYNEQFF
J gene: TRBJ1-2; clone size: NA; V gene: TRBV9; D gene: NA; CDR3 DNA: TGTGCCAGCAGCACCCCTCGGGGCTACACCTTC; CDR3 protein: CASSTPRGYTF
J gene: TRBJ1-3; clone size: NA; V gene: TRBV5-6; D gene: NA; CDR3 DNA: TGTGCCAGCAGCTTCGGACGCCCGGGGGGAAACACCATATATTTT; CDR3 protein: CASSFGRPGGNTIYF
J gene: TRBJ2-7; clone size: once; V gene: TRBV7-9; D gene: NA; CDR3 DNA: TGTGCCAGCAGCCCCCTTCTAGGACGCACGAGGGAGCAGTACTTC; CDR3 protein: CASSPLLGRTREQYF
J gene: TRBJ1-2; clone size: NA; V gene: TRBV20-1; D gene: NA; CDR3 DNA: TGCAGGGCCCGGGGCTACACCTTC; CDR3 protein: CRARGYTF
J gene: TRBJ1-1; clone size: NA; V gene: TRBV3-1/TRBV3-2; D gene: NA; CDR3 DNA: TGTGCCAGCAGCCAAGAAAAGGGTGAAGCTTTCTTT; CDR3 protein: CASSQEKGEAFF
J gene: TRBJ2-2; clone size: once; V gene: TRBV9; D gene: TRBD2; CDR3 DNA: TGTGCCAGCAGCGTCCGAGAGGGACTAGCGGGGGGATACACCGGGGAGCTGTTTTTT; CDR3 protein: CASSVREGLAGGYTGELFF
J gene: TRBJ1-2; clone size: NA; V gene: TRBV19; D gene: TRBD1; CDR3 DNA: TGTGCCAGTAGTAAATCCGGGACAGGGGTGTTTCATGGCTACACCTTC; CDR3 protein: CASSKSGTGVFHGYTF
J gene: TRBJ1-1; clone size: NA; V gene: TRBV7-9; D gene: NA; CDR3 DNA: TGTGCCAGCAGCTTAAACCTAGTGTTAACTGAAGCTTTCTTT; CDR3 protein: CASSLNLVLTEAFF
J gene: TRBJ1-5; clone size: NA; V gene: TRBV13; D gene: TRBD1; CDR3 DNA: TGTGCCAGCAGCCTCGGACAGGCGAACAATCAGCCCCAGCATTTT; CDR3 protein: CASSLGQANNQPQHF
J gene: TRBJ2-1; clone size: NA; V gene: TRBV15; D gene: TRBD2; CDR3 DNA: TGTGCCACCAGCAGAGATCATCTAGCGGGGGCCTACAATGAGCAGTTCTTC; CDR3 protein: CATSRDHLAGAYNEQFF
J gene: TRBJ1-1; clone size: NA; V gene: TRBV11-2; D gene: NA; CDR3 DNA: TGTGCCAGCAGCCCAAGGACGGGCTTGGGCACTGAAGCTTTCTTT; CDR3 protein: CASSPRTGLGTEAFF
J gene: TRBJ1-2; clone size: NA; V gene: TRBV3-1/TRBV3-2; D gene: NA; CDR3 DNA: TGTGCCAGCAGCCAAAGGGGGTACTATGGCTACACCTTC; CDR3 protein: CASSQRGYYGYTF
J gene: TRBJ2-7; clone size: NA; V gene: TRBV9; D gene: TRBD1; CDR3 DNA: TGTGCCAGCAGCGTATTCGACAGGGGGGCGAAGCAGTACTTC; CDR3 protein: CASSVFDRGAKQYF
J gene: TRBJ1-4; clone size: NA; V gene: TRBV11-2; D gene: TRBD1; CDR3 DNA: TGTGCCAGCAGCTCCGGGACAGGGAGAAATGAAAAACTGTTTTTT; CDR3 protein: CASSSGTGRNEKLFF
J gene: TRBJ2-3; clone size: NA; V gene: TRBV14; D gene: NA; CDR3 DNA: TGTGCCAGCAGCCAAGATCGAACAGGGTCCGGGGATACGCAGTATTTT; CDR3 protein: CASSQDRTGSGDTQYF
J gene: TRBJ1-2; clone size: NA; V gene: TRBV30; D gene: NA; CDR3 DNA: TGTGCCTGGAGTCCACCGACAGTTCTTACTAACTATGGCTACACCTTC; CDR3 protein: CAWSPPTVLTNYGYTF
J gene: TRBJ2-1; clone size: NA; V gene: TRBV7-9; D gene: TRBD2; CDR3 DNA: TGTGCCAGCAGCCTTCTAGCGGGGGCGGGGAATGAGCAGTTCTTC; CDR3 protein: CASSLLAGAGNEQFF
J gene: TRBJ1-4; clone size: NA; V gene: TRBV25-1; D gene: TRBD1; CDR3 DNA: TGTGCCAGCAGTGGACAGGGGAGGTCCCTTAATGAAAAACTGTTTTTT; CDR3 protein: CASSGQGRSLNEKLFF
J gene: TRBJ1-1; clone size: NA; V gene: TRBV5-4; D gene: NA; CDR3 DNA: TGTGCCAGCAGTCCGCGGGAGGGACCTCCGAACACTGAAGCTTTCTTT; CDR3 protein: CASSPREGPPNTEAFF
J gene: TRBJ2-1; clone size: NA; V gene: TRBV5-1; D gene: TRBD2; CDR3 DNA: TGCGCCAGCAGCTTTAATAGCGGGGGGTACTCCTACAATGAGCAGTTCTTC; CDR3 protein: CASSFNSGGYSYNEQFF
J gene: TRBJ2-7; clone size: NA; V gene: TRBV28; D gene: NA; CDR3 DNA: TGTGCCAGCAGTTCCTCCGATGCGGAGCAGTACTTC; CDR3 protein: CASSSSDAEQYF
J gene: TRBJ2-1; clone size: NA; V gene: TRBV2; D gene: TRBD1; CDR3 DNA: TGTGCCAGCACCTTGGACAGGGAGCAGTTCTTC; CDR3 protein: CASTLDREQFF
J gene: TRBJ1-1; clone size: NA; V gene: TRBV18; D gene: NA; CDR3 DNA: TGTGCCAGCTCACCCGGGACTGAAGCTTTCTTT; CDR3 protein: CASSPGTEAFF
J gene: TRBJ2-5; clone size: few; V gene: TRBV4-1; D gene: TRBD1; CDR3 DNA: TGCGCCAGCAGCCAAGCTACAGGGGTGCAAGAGACCCAGTACTTC; CDR3 protein: CASSQATGVQETQYF
J gene: TRBJ1-2; clone size: NA; V gene: TRBV12-3/TRBV12-4; D gene: NA; CDR3 DNA: TGTGCCAGCACCTCCTATGAAGGGAGGGCCTACACCTTC; CDR3 protein: CASTSYEGRAYTF
J gene: TRBJ2-1; clone size: NA; V gene: TRBV27; D gene: NA; CDR3 DNA: TGTGCCAGCAGTTTATCGAGGGGGACGGAGCAGTTCTTC; CDR3 protein: CASSLSRGTEQFF
J gene: TRBJ2-3; clone size: NA; V gene: TRBV7-9; D gene: NA; CDR3 DNA: TGTGCCAGCAGGAGAGAGGGCGGAACGCAGTATTTT; CDR3 protein: CASRREGGTQYF
J gene: TRBJ2-2; clone size: NA; V gene: TRBV7-6; D gene: NA; CDR3 DNA: TGTGCCAGCAGCCCCGGGACCCAAGACACCGGGGAGCTGTTTTTT; CDR3 protein: CASSPGTQDTGELFF
J gene: TRBJ1-3; clone size: NA; V gene: TRBV7-2; D gene: TRBD1; CDR3 DNA: TGTGCCAGCAGCTCAGGGACAGGGCGGTACTCTGGAAACACCATATATTTT; CDR3 protein: CASSSGTGRYSGNTIYF
J gene: TRBJ2-3; clone size: NA; V gene: TRBV5-6; D gene: NA; CDR3 DNA: TGTGCCAGCAGCTTCCGGGGGCGACTAGGCACAGATACGCAGTATTTT; CDR3 protein: CASSFRGRLGTDTQYF
J gene: TRBJ2-7; clone size: NA; V gene: TRBV18; D gene: NA; CDR3 DNA: TGTGCCAGCTCACCCCAAGGACAGTCATCCCTGGGGGAGCAGTACTTC; CDR3 protein: CASSPQGQSSLGEQYF